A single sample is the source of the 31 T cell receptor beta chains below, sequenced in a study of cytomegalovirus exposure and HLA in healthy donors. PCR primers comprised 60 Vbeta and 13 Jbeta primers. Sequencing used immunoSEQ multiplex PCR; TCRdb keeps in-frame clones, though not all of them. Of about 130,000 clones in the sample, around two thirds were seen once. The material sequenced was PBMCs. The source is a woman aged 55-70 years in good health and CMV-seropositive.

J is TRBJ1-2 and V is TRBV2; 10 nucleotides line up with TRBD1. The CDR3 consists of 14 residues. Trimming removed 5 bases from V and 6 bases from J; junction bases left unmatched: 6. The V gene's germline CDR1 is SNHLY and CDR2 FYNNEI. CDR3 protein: CASSLGGQGNGYTF. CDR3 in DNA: TGTGCCAGCAGTTTAGGGGGACAGGGGAATGGCTACACCTTC.

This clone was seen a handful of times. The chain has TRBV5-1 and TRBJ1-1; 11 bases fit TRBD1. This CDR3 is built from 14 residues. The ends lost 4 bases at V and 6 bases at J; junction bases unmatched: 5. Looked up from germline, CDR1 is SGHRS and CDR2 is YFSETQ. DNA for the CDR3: TGCGCCAGCAGCCCCGGGACAGGGGGACCTGAAGCTTTCTTT. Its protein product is CASSPGTGGPEAFF.

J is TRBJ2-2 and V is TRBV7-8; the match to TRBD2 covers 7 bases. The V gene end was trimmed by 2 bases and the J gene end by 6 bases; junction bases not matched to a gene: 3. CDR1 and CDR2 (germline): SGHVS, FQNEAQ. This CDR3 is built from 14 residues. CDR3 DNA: TGTGCCAGCAGCTTACCGGGAGGCGCCGGGGAGCTGTTTTTT. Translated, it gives CASSLPGGAGELFF.

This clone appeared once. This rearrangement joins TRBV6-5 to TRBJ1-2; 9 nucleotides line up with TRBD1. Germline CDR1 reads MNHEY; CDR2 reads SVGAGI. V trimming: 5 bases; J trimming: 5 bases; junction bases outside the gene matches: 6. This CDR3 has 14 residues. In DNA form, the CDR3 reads TGTGCCAGCAGTAGGGGACAGGGTTATTATGGCTACACCTTC. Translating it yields CASSRGQGYYGYTF.

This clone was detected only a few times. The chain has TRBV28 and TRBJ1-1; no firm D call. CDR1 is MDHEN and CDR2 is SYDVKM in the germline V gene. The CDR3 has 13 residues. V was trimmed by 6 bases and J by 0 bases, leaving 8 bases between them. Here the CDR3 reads CASSLDMNTEAFF. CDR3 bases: TGTGCCAGCAGCCTAGATATGAACACTGAAGCTTTCTTT.

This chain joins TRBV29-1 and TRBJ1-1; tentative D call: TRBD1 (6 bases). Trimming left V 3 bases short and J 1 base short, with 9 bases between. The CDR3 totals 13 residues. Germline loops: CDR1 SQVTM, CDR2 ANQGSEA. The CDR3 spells CSVDKDRNTEAFF. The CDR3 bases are TGCAGCGTTGATAAGGACAGGAACACTGAAGCTTTCTTT.

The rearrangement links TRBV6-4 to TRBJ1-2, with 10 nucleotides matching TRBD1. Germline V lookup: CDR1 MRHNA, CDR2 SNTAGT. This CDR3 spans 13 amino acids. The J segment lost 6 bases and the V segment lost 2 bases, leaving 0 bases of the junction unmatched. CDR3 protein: CASSDGTGDGYTF. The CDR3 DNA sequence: TGTGCCAGCAGTGACGGGACAGGGGATGGCTACACCTTC.

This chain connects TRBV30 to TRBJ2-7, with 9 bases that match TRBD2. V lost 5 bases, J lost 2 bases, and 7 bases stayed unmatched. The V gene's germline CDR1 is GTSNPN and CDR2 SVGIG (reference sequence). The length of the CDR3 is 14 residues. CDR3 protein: CAWSRSGGPYEQYF. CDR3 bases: TGTGCCTGGTCTCGTAGCGGGGGCCCCTACGAGCAGTACTTC.

CDR3 amino acids: CASSGTGRNTEAFF. CDR3 coding DNA: TGTGCCAGCAGTGGTACAGGGAGGAACACTGAAGCTTTCTTT. V and J are TRBV2 and TRBJ1-1, with a weak D call TRBD1 (6 bases). CDR1 and CDR2 from the germline V gene are SNHLY and FYNNEI. This CDR3 spans 14 amino acids. V was shortened by 4 bases and J by 1 base, with 10 bases between the two germline ends.

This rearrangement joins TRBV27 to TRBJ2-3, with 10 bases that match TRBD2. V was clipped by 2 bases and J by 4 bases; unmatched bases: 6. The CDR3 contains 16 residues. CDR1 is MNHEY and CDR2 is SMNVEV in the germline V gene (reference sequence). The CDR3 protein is CASSLGLAGVSDTQYF. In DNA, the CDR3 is TGTGCCAGCAGTTTAGGGCTAGCGGGAGTTTCAGATACGCAGTATTTT.

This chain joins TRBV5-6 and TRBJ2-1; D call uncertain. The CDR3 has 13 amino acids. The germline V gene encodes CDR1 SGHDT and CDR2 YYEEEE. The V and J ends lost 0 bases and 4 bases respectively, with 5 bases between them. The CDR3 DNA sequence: TGTGCCAGCAGCTTGGGACAATACAATGAGCAGTTCTTC. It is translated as CASSLGQYNEQFF.

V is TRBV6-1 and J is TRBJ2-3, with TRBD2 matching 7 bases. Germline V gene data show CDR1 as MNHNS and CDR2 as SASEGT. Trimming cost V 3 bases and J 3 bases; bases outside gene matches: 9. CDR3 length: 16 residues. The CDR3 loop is CASSDRGGRETDTQYF. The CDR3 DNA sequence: TGTGCCAGCAGTGATCGAGGCGGGAGAGAAACAGATACGCAGTATTTT.

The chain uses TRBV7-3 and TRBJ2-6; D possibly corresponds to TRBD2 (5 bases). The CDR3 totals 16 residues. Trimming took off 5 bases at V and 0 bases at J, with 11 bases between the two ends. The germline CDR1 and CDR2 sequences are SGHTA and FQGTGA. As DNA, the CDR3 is TGTGCCAGCAGCCTAGCTCCTCTCTCTGGGGCCAACGTCCTGACTTTC. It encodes CASSLAPLSGANVLTF.

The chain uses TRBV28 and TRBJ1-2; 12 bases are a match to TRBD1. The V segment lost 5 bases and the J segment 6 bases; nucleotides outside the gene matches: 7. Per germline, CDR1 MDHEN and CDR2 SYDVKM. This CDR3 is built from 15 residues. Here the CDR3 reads CASSASGTGGDGYTF. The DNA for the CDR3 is TGTGCCAGCAGTGCCTCCGGGACAGGGGGCGATGGCTACACCTTC.

CDR3 loop: CASSTGTGGRGTDTQYF. CDR3 coding DNA: TGCGCCAGCAGCACCGGGACAGGAGGGAGGGGGACAGATACGCAGTATTTT. This chain uses TRBV5-1 with TRBJ2-3, with D tentatively TRBD1 (8 bases). Germline V gene lookup returns CDR1 SGHRS and CDR2 YFSETQ. The CDR3 runs 17 residues. With 4 bases removed from V and 3 bases from J, the gap between germline ends came to 21 bases.

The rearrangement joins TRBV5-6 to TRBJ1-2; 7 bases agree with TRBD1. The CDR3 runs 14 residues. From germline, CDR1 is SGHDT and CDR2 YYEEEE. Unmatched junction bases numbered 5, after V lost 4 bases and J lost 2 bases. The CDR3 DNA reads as TGTGCCAGCAGCCCACCACAGGGGAACTATGGCTACACCTTC. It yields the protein CASSPPQGNYGYTF.

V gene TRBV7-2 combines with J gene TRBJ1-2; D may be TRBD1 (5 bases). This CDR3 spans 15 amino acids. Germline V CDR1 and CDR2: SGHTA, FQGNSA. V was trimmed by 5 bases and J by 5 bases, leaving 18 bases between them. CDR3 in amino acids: CASSLSGRNAYGYTF. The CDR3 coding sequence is TGTGCCAGCAGCCTGTCAGGGCGAAATGCTTATGGCTACACCTTC.

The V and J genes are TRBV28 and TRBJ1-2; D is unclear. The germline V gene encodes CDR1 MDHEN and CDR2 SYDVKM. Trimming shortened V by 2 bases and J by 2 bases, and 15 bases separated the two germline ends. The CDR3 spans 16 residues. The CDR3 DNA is TGTGCCAGCAGTTTAGACTACGGGCCGTCCAACTATGGCTACACCTTC. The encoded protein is CASSLDYGPSNYGYTF.

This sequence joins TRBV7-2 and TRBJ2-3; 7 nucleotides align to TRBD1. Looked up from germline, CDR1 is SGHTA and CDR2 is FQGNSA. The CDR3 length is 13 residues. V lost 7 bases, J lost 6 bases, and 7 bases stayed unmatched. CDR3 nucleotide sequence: TGTGCCAGCACCCGGACAGGTGGGGATACGCAGTATTTT. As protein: CASTRTGGDTQYF.

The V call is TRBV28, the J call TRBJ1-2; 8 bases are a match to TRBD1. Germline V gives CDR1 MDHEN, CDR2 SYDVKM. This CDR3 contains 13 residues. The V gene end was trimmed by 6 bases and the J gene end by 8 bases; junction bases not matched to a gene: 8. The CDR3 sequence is CASRMNRGLGYTF. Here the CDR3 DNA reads TGTGCCAGCAGGATGAACAGGGGGTTAGGCTACACCTTC.

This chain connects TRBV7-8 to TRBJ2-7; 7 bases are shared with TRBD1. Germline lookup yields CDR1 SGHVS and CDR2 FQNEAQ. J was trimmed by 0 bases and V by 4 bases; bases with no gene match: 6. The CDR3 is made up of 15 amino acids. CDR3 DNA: TGTGCCAGCAGCTCCCCGGACAGGAACTCCTACGAGCAGTACTTC. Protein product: CASSSPDRNSYEQYF. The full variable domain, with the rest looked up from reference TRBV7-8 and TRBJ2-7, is GAGVSQSPRYKVAKRGQDVALRCDPISGHVSLFWYQQALGQGPEFLTYFQNEAQLDKSGLPSDRFFAERPEGSVSTLKIQRTQQEDSAVYLCASSSPDRNSYEQYFGPGTRLTVT.

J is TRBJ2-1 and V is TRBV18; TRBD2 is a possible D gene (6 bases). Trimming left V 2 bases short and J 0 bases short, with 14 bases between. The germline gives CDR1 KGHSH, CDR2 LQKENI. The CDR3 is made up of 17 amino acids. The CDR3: CASSPDKGLRSYNEQFF. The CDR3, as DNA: TGTGCCAGCTCACCAGATAAGGGACTTCGCTCCTACAATGAGCAGTTCTTC.

CDR3: CASSVGHNTEAFF. The CDR3 DNA follows: TGTGCCAGTAGTGTGGGCCACAACACTGAAGCTTTCTTT. The chain has TRBV19 and TRBJ1-1; D ambiguous. V dropped 5 bases and J dropped 2 bases, with 9 bases sitting between them. Germline assignment: CDR1 LNHDA and CDR2 SQIVND (reference sequence). The CDR3 spans 13 residues.

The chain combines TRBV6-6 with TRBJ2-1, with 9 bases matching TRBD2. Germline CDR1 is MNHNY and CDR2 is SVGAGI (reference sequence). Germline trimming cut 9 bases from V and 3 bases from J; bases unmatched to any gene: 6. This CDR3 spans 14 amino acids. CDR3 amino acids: CASKWTSDYNEQFF. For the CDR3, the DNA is TGTGCCAGTAAGTGGACTAGCGACTACAATGAGCAGTTCTTC.

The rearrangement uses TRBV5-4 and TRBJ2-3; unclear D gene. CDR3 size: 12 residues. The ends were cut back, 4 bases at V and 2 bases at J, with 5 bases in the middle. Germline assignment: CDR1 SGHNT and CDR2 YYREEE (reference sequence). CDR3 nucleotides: TGTGCCAGCAGCCCTAACACAGATACGCAGTATTTT. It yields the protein CASSPNTDTQYF.

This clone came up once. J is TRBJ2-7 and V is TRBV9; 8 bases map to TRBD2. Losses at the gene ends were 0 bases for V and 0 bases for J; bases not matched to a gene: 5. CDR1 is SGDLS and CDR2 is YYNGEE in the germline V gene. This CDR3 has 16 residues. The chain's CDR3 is CASSVGSSGSSYEQYF. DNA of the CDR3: TGTGCCAGCAGCGTAGGCAGCAGCGGGAGCTCCTACGAGCAGTACTTC.

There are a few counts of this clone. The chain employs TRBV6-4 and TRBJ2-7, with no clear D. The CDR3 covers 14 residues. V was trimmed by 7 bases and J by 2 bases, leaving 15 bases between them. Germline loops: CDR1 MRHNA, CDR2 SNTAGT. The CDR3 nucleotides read TGTGCCAGCACACAAGACAACTTCCCCTACGAGCAGTACTTC. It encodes CASTQDNFPYEQYF.

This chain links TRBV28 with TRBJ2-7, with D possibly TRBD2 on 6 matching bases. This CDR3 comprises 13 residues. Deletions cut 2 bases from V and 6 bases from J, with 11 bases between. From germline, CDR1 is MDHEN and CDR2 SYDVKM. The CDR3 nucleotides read TGTGCCAGCAGTTTACCCGCGCGGGGCGAGCAGTACTTC. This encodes CASSLPARGEQYF. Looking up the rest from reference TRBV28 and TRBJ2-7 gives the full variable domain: DVKVTQSSRYLVKRTGEKVFLECVQDMDHENMFWYRQDPGLGLRLIYFSYDVKMKEKGDIPEGYSVSREKKERFSLILESASTNQTSMYLCASSLPARGEQYFGPGTRLTVT.

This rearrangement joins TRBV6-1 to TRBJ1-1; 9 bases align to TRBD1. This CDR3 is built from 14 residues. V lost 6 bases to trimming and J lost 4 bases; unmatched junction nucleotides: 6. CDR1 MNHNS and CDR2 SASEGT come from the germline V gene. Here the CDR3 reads CASSQDRGSTEAFF. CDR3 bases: TGTGCCAGCAGCCAGGACAGGGGAAGCACTGAAGCTTTCTTT.

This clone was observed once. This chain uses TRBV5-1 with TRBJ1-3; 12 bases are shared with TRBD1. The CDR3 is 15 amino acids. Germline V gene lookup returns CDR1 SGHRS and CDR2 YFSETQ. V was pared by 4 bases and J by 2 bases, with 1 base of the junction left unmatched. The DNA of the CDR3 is TGCGCCAGCAGCAGGGACAGGGGGCCTGGAAACACCATATATTTT. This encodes CASSRDRGPGNTIYF.

CDR3 coding DNA: TGTGCCAGCAGTCTCCGAGGGGGTGAGACCCAGTACTTC. As protein: CASSLRGGETQYF. The chain links TRBV28 to TRBJ2-5; possible D gene TRBD1, 6 bases. Trimming shortened V by 5 bases and J by 5 bases, and 12 bases separated the two germline ends. Germline V lookup: CDR1 MDHEN, CDR2 SYDVKM. CDR3 length: 13 residues.